This T cell receptor beta chain comes out of a study of blood T cell repertoires in COVID-19. Background on the study: Sample material is recorded as cDNA or gDNA derived from T cells, B-cell-depleted T cells, or PBMCs.

Clinical history as reported by participants underpinned cohort assignment. Using immunoSEQ multiplex PCR, the repertoire was profiled, and TCRdb retains in-frame clones only, with some absent. The repertoire holds fewer than 350,000 clones, with about 89% as singletons. J lost 6 bases, V lost 1 base, and 12 bases had no gene match. The CDR3 consists of 17 residues. Germline CDR1 reads LNHNV; CDR2 reads YYDKDF (reference sequence). This sequence was found in a man in his fifties or sixties who had recovered from COVID-19. The chain couples TRBV15 to TRBJ2-1, with TRBD1 identical over 7 bases. The sample taken for sequencing was PBMCs or T cells enriched from blood (not recorded which). CDR3 amino acids: CATSRGGHGQAGNEQFF. CDR3 DNA sequence: TGTGCCACCAGCAGAGGTGGACATGGACAGGCAGGCAATGAGCAGTTCTTC.